These 27 T cell receptor beta chains share one sample of origin, sequenced in a study of T cells in tuberculosis. Profiled with immunoSEQ multiplex PCR; TCRdb holds only in-frame clones, not every one. The table lists around 38,000 clones, over 90% of them singletons, with 6.5% to 9% in the top ten. Sequencing was done on a sample of PBMCs. The receptors were sampled from a donor aged 10-29 years with latent tuberculosis or without tuberculosis infection.

This clone came up once. The chain combines TRBV6-5 with TRBJ1-1, with D unclear. CDR1 MNHEY and CDR2 SVGAGI come from the germline V gene. The CDR3 runs to 14 residues. V was pared by 0 bases and J by 0 bases, with 5 bases between. The CDR3 region is CASSYSEVNTEAFF. In DNA, the CDR3 is TGTGCCAGCAGTTACTCAGAGGTGAACACTGAAGCTTTCTTT.

The chain is built from TRBV7-2 and TRBJ1-3; D possibly corresponds to TRBD1 (5 bases). Trimming removed 5 bases from V and 4 bases from J, with 18 bases in between. CDR1 and CDR2 from the germline V gene are SGHTA and FQGNSA. This CDR3 spans 16 amino acids. The CDR3 DNA reads as TGTGCCAGCAGCGACGGTGAAGGGGTTAGAGGAAACACCATATATTTT. Translated, it gives CASSDGEGVRGNTIYF.

The chain has TRBV10-3 and TRBJ1-4, with D perhaps TRBD1 (6 bases). Trimming took off 3 bases at V and 8 bases at J, with 13 bases between the two ends. Per germline, CDR1 ENHRY and CDR2 SYGVKD. The CDR3 has 14 amino acids. CDR3 DNA sequence: TGTGCCATCAGTGATAACAGGGAGTGGGAAAAACTGTTTTTT. Protein: CAISDNREWEKLFF.

The chain has TRBV30 and TRBJ2-1, with 11 bases that match TRBD2. Germline V lookup: CDR1 GTSNPN, CDR2 SVGIG (reference sequence). The J segment lost 9 bases and the V segment lost 0 bases, leaving 10 bases of the junction unmatched. The CDR3 is 16 residues long. This CDR3 reads CAWSVQVAGGRGEQFF. CDR3 coding DNA: TGTGCCTGGAGTGTACAGGTAGCGGGGGGGCGTGGTGAGCAGTTCTTC.

The V and J genes are TRBV4-1 and TRBJ1-1; 8 nucleotides agree with TRBD1. The CDR3 is 14 amino acids. V shed 4 bases, J shed 4 bases, and the junction held 5 bases outside the gene matches. CDR1 is MGHRA, CDR2 YSYEKL, per germline. Written as DNA, the CDR3 is TGCGCCAGCAGCCCTGGACAGGGATCCACTGAAGCTTTCTTT. Protein: CASSPGQGSTEAFF.

This chain connects TRBV7-2 to TRBJ1-1; D not resolved. Between the trimmed V and J ends, which lost 0 bases and 2 bases, there was a span of 7 bases. The CDR3 covers 14 residues. CDR1 is SGHTA, CDR2 FQGNSA, per germline. CDR3 amino acids: CASSLAPQNTEAFF. CDR3 nucleotide sequence: TGTGCCAGCAGCTTAGCCCCACAAAACACTGAAGCTTTCTTT.

V usage is TRBV6-5 and J usage is TRBJ1-2; D might be TRBD1 (6 bases). The CDR3 has 13 amino acids. Looked up from germline, CDR1 is MNHEY and CDR2 is SVGAGI. Trimming stripped 7 bases from V and 10 bases from J, with 19 bases between. The CDR3 DNA reads TGTGCCAGCAAGGACAGACGGCAATGGGTCTACACCTTC. This gives the protein CASKDRRQWVYTF.

The chain joins TRBV6-5 to TRBJ1-2; 10 nucleotides agree with TRBD1. CDR3 length: 16 residues. Germline CDR1 is MNHEY and CDR2 is SVGAGI. Unmatched junction bases numbered 9, after V lost 2 bases and J lost 6 bases. CDR3 amino acids: CASSYRSRDRGDGYTF. The CDR3 DNA is TGTGCCAGCAGTTACCGGTCCCGGGACAGGGGCGATGGCTACACCTTC.

The genes are TRBV19 and TRBJ2-7; 8 bases match TRBD1. This CDR3 region has 12 residues. Per the germline V gene, CDR1 is LNHDA and CDR2 is SQIVND (reference sequence). The V segment lost 5 bases and the J segment 6 bases; nucleotides outside the gene matches: 3. CDR3 amino acids: CASSVDRGEQYF. The CDR3, as DNA: TGTGCCAGTAGTGTCGACAGGGGCGAGCAGTACTTC. The whole variable domain, filled in from reference TRBV19 and TRBJ2-7, reads DGGITQSPKYLFRKEGQNVTLSCEQNLNHDAMYWYRQDPGQGLRLIYYSQIVNDFQKGDIAEGYSVSREKKESFPLTVTSAQKNPTAFYLCASSVDRGEQYFGPGTRLTVT.

The table lists this clone with a count of one. The chain recombines TRBV14 with TRBJ1-3, with D tentatively TRBD1 (6 bases). This CDR3 is built from 19 residues. Germline loops: CDR1 SGHDN, CDR2 FVKESK. The V end was cut by 1 base, the J end by 0 bases, with 19 bases between. The CDR3 DNA reads TGTGCCAGCAGCCAAGGACGGGGGGCCAGACCTATCTCTGGAAACACCATATATTTT. It yields the protein CASSQGRGARPISGNTIYF.

The rearrangement uses TRBV5-1 and TRBJ2-2; possible D gene TRBD2, 5 bases. The CDR3 is made up of 17 amino acids. V lost 3 bases to trimming and J lost 3 bases, with 18 bases between them. Germline CDR1 SGHRS, CDR2 YFSETQ. The DNA for the CDR3 is TGCGCCAGCAGCTGGACTTCGGCCGCAATTTACACCGGGGAGCTGTTTTTT. Translating it yields CASSWTSAAIYTGELFF.

This chain connects TRBV19 to TRBJ1-2, with 9 positions matching TRBD1. V shed 5 bases, J shed 5 bases, and the junction held 12 bases outside the gene matches. This CDR3 has 16 amino acids. The germline V gene has CDR1 LNHDA and CDR2 SQIVND (reference sequence). The CDR3 DNA reads as TGTGCCAGTAGTTTATCCGGGACAGGGTCTAGGTATGGCTACACCTTC. Its protein is CASSLSGTGSRYGYTF.

V usage is TRBV10-3 and J usage is TRBJ1-2; no definite D call. There are 13 residues in the CDR3. Looked up from germline, CDR1 is ENHRY and CDR2 is SYGVKD. V gave up 8 bases and J gave up 0 bases, with 10 bases separating them. CDR3 residues: CAIRHSTNYGYTF. DNA of the CDR3: TGTGCCATCCGACACTCTACTAACTATGGCTACACCTTC.

This chain connects TRBV5-1 to TRBJ1-2; 9 positions match TRBD1. Germline-derived CDR1 and CDR2 are SGHRS and YFSETQ. CDR3 size: 15 residues. Trimming cost V 0 bases and J 8 bases; bases outside gene matches: 8. This CDR3 reads CASSLEGQGSDGYTF. DNA of the CDR3: TGCGCCAGCAGCTTGGAAGGACAGGGGTCGGACGGCTACACCTTC. The full variable domain, rest sourced from reference TRBV5-1 and TRBJ1-2, is KAGVTQTPRYLIKTRGQQVTLSCSPISGHRSVSWYQQTPGQGLQFLFEYFSETQRNKGNFPGRFSGRQFSNSRSEMNVSTLELGDSALYLCASSLEGQGSDGYTFGSGTRLTVV.

This rearrangement joins TRBV15 to TRBJ2-7, with TRBD2 matching 7 bases. Germline assignment: CDR1 LNHNV and CDR2 YYDKDF (reference sequence). Unmatched junction bases numbered 11, after V lost 0 bases and J lost 3 bases. This CDR3 contains 17 residues. The CDR3 reads CATSRDRRTTGGYEQYF. CDR3 nucleotide sequence: TGTGCCACCAGCAGAGATCGGAGGACTACGGGAGGCTACGAGCAGTACTTC.

The chain has TRBV15 and TRBJ2-7; tentative D call: TRBD2 (6 bases). V lost 0 bases and J lost 5, with 17 bases in between. From germline, CDR1 is LNHNV and CDR2 YYDKDF (reference sequence). The CDR3 length is 16 residues. The CDR3 nucleotides read TGTGCCACCAGCAGAGATGTGGCAGGGAGGCACAACGAGCAGTACTTC. This translates into CATSRDVAGRHNEQYF.

This clone was detected only once. The V call is TRBV7-3, the J call TRBJ1-1, with TRBD1 matching 9 bases. The CDR3 extends over 19 amino acids. The ends lost 4 bases at V and 2 bases at J; junction bases unmatched: 17. Germline values: CDR1 SGHTA, CDR2 FQGTGA. CDR3 nucleotide sequence: TGTGCCAGCAGCTCTAAAAACCACCGGACAGGGGAGTTCAACACTGAAGCTTTCTTT. Protein product: CASSSKNHRTGEFNTEAFF.

The V and J genes are TRBV15 and TRBJ1-3; 8 bases match TRBD1. V shed 2 bases, J shed 4 bases, and the junction held 22 bases outside the gene matches. CDR1 is LNHNV and CDR2 is YYDKDF in the germline V gene (reference sequence). CDR3 length: 21 residues. CDR3 bases: TGTGCCACCAGCAGATTCCAACCGGGACAGGACAGGCCTGTTTCCGGAAACACCATATATTTT. It is translated as CATSRFQPGQDRPVSGNTIYF.

The rearrangement joins TRBV29-1 to TRBJ2-1; 11 nucleotides match TRBD2. With V trimmed by 6 bases and J by 9 bases, 7 bases remained unmatched. Germline V gene lookup returns CDR1 SQVTM and CDR2 ANQGSEA. The CDR3 runs 13 residues. The CDR3 sequence: CSVVAGGLREQFF. The CDR3 region has the DNA TGCAGCGTAGTAGCGGGGGGGCTCCGTGAGCAGTTCTTC.

The chain is built from TRBV29-1 and TRBJ2-3; D is perhaps TRBD1 (5 bases). The CDR3 length is 12 residues. CDR1 is SQVTM, CDR2 ANQGSEA, per germline. V lost 2 bases and J lost 6, with 9 bases in between. The CDR3 DNA is TGCAGCGTTGAATACCACAGGGATACGCAGTATTTT. Protein product: CSVEYHRDTQYF.

The chain recombines TRBV4-3 with TRBJ2-2, with 7 nucleotides matching TRBD1. The germline gives CDR1 LGHNA, CDR2 YSLEER. V gave up 4 bases and J gave up 3 bases; unmatched junction bases: 5. The length of the CDR3 is 15 residues. CDR3 sequence (DNA): TGCGCCAGCAGCCCCGGGACAGCGGACACCGGGGAGCTGTTTTTT. Amino acids: CASSPGTADTGELFF.

The chain combines TRBV6-1 with TRBJ1-2, with TRBD1 matching over 11 bases. The V gene's germline CDR1 is MNHNS and CDR2 SASEGT. The CDR3 spans 15 residues. The ends lost 0 bases at V and 7 bases at J; junction bases unmatched: 4. The CDR3 DNA reads as TGTGCCAGCAGTGAAGCGGGACAGGGGGGGGTTGGCTACACCTTC. Protein: CASSEAGQGGVGYTF.

The chain uses TRBV5-1 and TRBJ1-1; D is uncertain. The CDR3 spans 14 residues. The germline gives CDR1 SGHRS, CDR2 YFSETQ. The germline V and J ends were trimmed by 0 bases and 0 bases, with 6 bases remaining between them. As DNA, the CDR3 is TGCGCCAGCAGCTTGGGACTCATGAACACTGAAGCTTTCTTT. This translates into CASSLGLMNTEAFF.

The chain joins TRBV7-8 to TRBJ2-3; 7 positions agree with TRBD1. The CDR3 length is 17 residues. The germline CDR1 and CDR2 sequences are SGHVS and FQNEAQ. J lost 4 bases, V lost 7 bases, and 17 bases had no gene match. CDR3 loop: CASTELPTGLNADTQYF. The CDR3 region has the DNA TGTGCCAGCACAGAGCTACCGACAGGGCTCAACGCAGATACGCAGTATTTT.

The chain links TRBV7-9 to TRBJ1-3; 7 bases are shared with TRBD1. CDR3 length: 16 residues. V lost 3 bases to trimming and J lost 0 bases; unmatched junction nucleotides: 5. Germline values: CDR1 SEHNR, CDR2 FQNEAQ (reference sequence). CDR3 protein: CASSFTGAASGNTIYF. DNA for the CDR3: TGTGCCAGCAGCTTTACAGGGGCTGCCTCTGGAAACACCATATATTTT.

The gene calls are TRBV29-1 and TRBJ1-1; the D gene is possibly TRBD1 (6 bases). There are 15 residues in the CDR3. The ends were cut back, 3 bases at V and 4 bases at J, with 18 bases in the middle. Germline V gene data show CDR1 as SQVTM and CDR2 as ANQGSEA. The CDR3 sequence is CSVDRVGQGGTEAFF. In nucleotides, the CDR3 is TGCAGCGTTGATCGGGTAGGGCAAGGGGGCACTGAAGCTTTCTTT.

The CDR3 region is CASSPKAGFTDTQYF. Here the CDR3 DNA reads TGTGCCAGCAGCCCGAAAGCGGGGTTCACAGATACGCAGTATTTT. V gene TRBV7-2 combines with J gene TRBJ2-3; 7 nucleotides agree with TRBD2. V was pared by 5 bases and J by 2 bases, with 7 bases of the junction left unmatched. This CDR3 is 15 amino acids long. Germline values: CDR1 SGHTA, CDR2 FQGNSA.